The rows below give T cell receptor beta chains drawn from one sample of a study of T cell responses to AZD1222 COVID-19 vaccine. The data were produced by immunoSEQ multiplex PCR, yet TCRdb's version contains in-frame clones alone and is incomplete. The sample consists of approximately 100,000 clones, around 87% of them appearing once. This specimen was peripheral blood, taken 28 days after the second AZD1222 dose. The receptors were sampled from an adult who received the AZD1222 COVID-19 vaccine. The CDR3 runs from the conserved cysteine through the conserved F or W. Each record gives: V gene, CDR3 protein.

TRBV12-5	CASGSGGPQETQYF
TRBV28	CASSFTGLAGGETQYF
TRBV5-4	CASSLRLAGLPYGYTF
TRBV14	CASSRRVGTEAFF
TRBV7-9	CASSFRQGVETQYF
TRBV2	CASRDQGFGEQYF
TRBV6-6	CASSPRLFGGGTQAHTDTQYF
TRBV9	CASSVRGDFIGTEAFF
TRBV7-9	CASSFGTGGLGGIYEQYF
TRBV4-1	CASSLGLAGTFYNEQFF